The 20 T cell receptor beta chains in this list originate from one sample, sequenced in a study of OX40 agonist ivuxolimab in advanced cancers. The data were produced by immunoSEQ multiplex PCR, yet TCRdb's version contains in-frame clones alone and is incomplete. This sample has under 25,000 clones, with roughly four fifths found just once. Here the sequenced sample was CD4+ or CD8+ T cells sorted from blood, taken in a trial of the OX40 agonist ivuxolimab. The origin of the receptors is an adult with an advanced solid tumor such as melanoma, head and neck, liver or kidney cancer.

The chain is built from TRBV5-4 and TRBJ2-7; D unresolved. The V end lost 0 bases, the J end lost 1 base, and 5 bases lay between the germline ends. The CDR3 loop spans 13 amino acids. The germline CDR1 and CDR2 sequences are SGHNT and YYREEE (reference sequence). This CDR3 is CASSLGRSYEQYF. CDR3 sequence (DNA): TGTGCCAGCAGCTTGGGACGGTCCTACGAGCAGTACTTC.

This chain uses TRBV19 with TRBJ2-1; 8 bases map to TRBD1. CDR3 length equals 16 residues. CDR1 is LNHDA, CDR2 SQIVND, per germline (reference sequence). J was trimmed by 0 bases and V by 6 bases; bases with no gene match: 7. The CDR3, as DNA: TGTGCCAGTAGGAAAGGGGGGACAGGCTCCTACAATGAGCAGTTCTTC. Protein: CASRKGGTGSYNEQFF.

This chain joins TRBV10-1 and TRBJ2-7; D not resolved. The V and J ends lost 0 bases and 3 bases respectively, with 6 bases between them. Germline V gene data show CDR1 as WNHNN and CDR2 as SYGVQD (reference sequence). The CDR3 length is 13 residues. CDR3: CASSESTSYEQYF. For the CDR3, the DNA is TGCGCCAGCAGTGAGTCGACGAGCTACGAGCAGTACTTC.

This chain connects TRBV5-1 to TRBJ1-6; D perhaps matches TRBD1 (6 bases). Germline CDR1 reads SGHRS; CDR2 reads YFSETQ. V was clipped by 0 bases and J by 7 bases, with 8 bases between them. This CDR3 is built from 14 residues. The CDR3 DNA reads TGCGCCAGCAGCTTGGGGGACATAAATTCACCCCTCCACTTT. Protein sequence: CASSLGDINSPLHF.

The chain has TRBV29-1 and TRBJ1-1; 8 nucleotides agree with TRBD1. V lost 7 bases to trimming and J lost 0 bases; unmatched junction nucleotides: 4. In germline, CDR1 is SQVTM, CDR2 ANQGSEA. The CDR3 sequence is 13 residues long. DNA of the CDR3: TGCAGCGCCCGACAGGGGTTGAACACTGAAGCTTTCTTT. It codes for CSARQGLNTEAFF.

The chain joins TRBV18 to TRBJ1-1; D call uncertain. From germline, CDR1 is KGHSH and CDR2 LQKENI. The CDR3 spans 16 residues. Trimming stripped 3 bases from V and 4 bases from J, with 18 bases between. The CDR3: CASSPSTVRDFTEAFF. Written as DNA, the CDR3 is TGTGCCAGCTCACCGTCCACGGTACGGGATTTCACTGAAGCTTTCTTT.

This sequence joins TRBV5-6 and TRBJ1-2; D might be TRBD1 (6 bases). This CDR3 region has 13 residues. Germline V gene sequence: CDR1 SGHDT, CDR2 YYEEEE. V was trimmed by 4 bases and J by 7 bases, leaving 14 bases between them. The CDR3 is CASSLTGLAGYTF. CDR3 coding DNA: TGTGCCAGCAGCCTAACAGGGTTGGCTGGCTACACCTTC.

This sequence joins TRBV27 and TRBJ2-6; 10 bases are shared with TRBD1. J gave up 2 bases and V 5 bases, and 9 bases lay outside the gene matches. The germline V gene has CDR1 MNHEY and CDR2 SMNVEV (reference sequence). The CDR3 totals 18 residues. The DNA of the CDR3 is TGTGCCAGCAGTCCCCGACAGGGGGCTCGAACTGGGGCCAACGTCCTGACTTTC. Protein sequence: CASSPRQGARTGANVLTF.

This chain uses TRBV5-1 with TRBJ2-1, with 12 bases aligning to TRBD2. V gave up 2 bases and J gave up 7 bases; unmatched junction bases: 4. Germline CDR1 and CDR2: SGHRS and YFSETQ. The CDR3 has 15 amino acids. The CDR3 sequence is CASSLTSGGRNEQFF. The CDR3, as DNA: TGCGCCAGCAGCTTAACTAGCGGGGGGAGAAATGAGCAGTTCTTC. Complete variable domain (other parts from reference TRBV5-1 and TRBJ2-1): KAGVTQTPRYLIKTRGQQVTLSCSPISGHRSVSWYQQTPGQGLQFLFEYFSETQRNKGNFPGRFSGRQFSNSRSEMNVSTLELGDSALYLCASSLTSGGRNEQFFGPGTRLTVL.

The chain uses TRBV5-1 and TRBJ2-1, with D perhaps being TRBD1 or TRBD2 (5 bases each). This CDR3 is 14 amino acids long. Trimming removed 4 bases at V and 7 bases at J, with 15 bases between. Germline lookup yields CDR1 SGHRS and CDR2 YFSETQ. The CDR3: CASSRGPGGNEQFF. The CDR3 bases are TGCGCCAGCAGCAGGGGACCCGGTGGGAATGAGCAGTTCTTC.

Judged by abundance, this clone is medium-sized (0.01 to 0.1%). The rearrangement joins TRBV7-3 to TRBJ2-7, with 9 positions matching TRBD1. Germline-derived CDR1 and CDR2 are SGHTA and FQGTGA. Trimming removed 6 bases from V and 7 bases from J; junction bases left unmatched: 7. The CDR3 runs to 13 residues. CDR3 sequence (DNA): TGTGCCAGCAGTCAAGGACAGGGGAGTGAGCAGTACTTC. Translation: CASSQGQGSEQYF.

V gene TRBV19 combines with J gene TRBJ2-5, with 9 bases lining up with TRBD2. CDR1 is LNHDA and CDR2 is SQIVND in the germline V gene (reference sequence). Germline trimming cut 1 base from V and 0 bases from J; bases unmatched to any gene: 9. The CDR3 spans 18 residues. The CDR3 DNA is TGTGCCAGTAGTATAGCGTCGGTGGCTAGCGGGGACCAAGAGACCCAGTACTTC. Translation gives CASSIASVASGDQETQYF.

The chain uses TRBV20-1 and TRBJ2-1; D not certain. Deletions cut 3 bases from V and 6 bases from J, with 6 bases between. CDR1 and CDR2 from the germline V gene are DFQATT and SNEGSKA (reference sequence). The CDR3 runs 11 residues. The CDR3 protein is CSAREINEQFF. As DNA, the CDR3 is TGCAGTGCTAGGGAGATCAATGAGCAGTTCTTC.

The chain is built from TRBV7-2 and TRBJ1-3; D remains ambiguous. Trimming left V 1 base short and J 2 bases short, with 6 bases between. Germline CDR1 reads SGHTA; CDR2 reads FQGNSA. This CDR3 spans 14 amino acids. The CDR3 loop is CASSLGGTGNTIYF. CDR3 sequence (DNA): TGTGCCAGCAGCTTAGGAGGGACTGGAAACACCATATATTTT. Together with reference TRBV7-2 and TRBJ1-3, the CDR3 gives the full variable domain: GAGVSQSPSNKVTEKGKDVELRCDPISGHTALYWYRQSLGQGLEFLIYFQGNSAPDKSGLPSDRFSAERTGGSVSTLTIQRTQQEDSAVYLCASSLGGTGNTIYFGEGSWLTVV.

The gene calls are TRBV10-1 and TRBJ2-1; D unclear. V dropped 3 bases and J dropped 2 bases, with 8 bases sitting between them. The CDR3 covers 14 residues. Germline V gene data show CDR1 as WNHNN and CDR2 as SYGVQD (reference sequence). The CDR3 protein is CASSDPGTYNEQFF. DNA for the CDR3: TGCGCCAGCAGTGATCCAGGAACCTACAATGAGCAGTTCTTC.

V gene TRBV6-1 combines with J gene TRBJ1-2, with TRBD1 as a possible D gene (5 bases). The V end lost 3 bases, the J end lost 0 bases, and 11 bases lay between the germline ends. From germline, CDR1 is MNHNS and CDR2 SASEGT. There are 15 residues in the CDR3. In nucleotides, the CDR3 is TGTGCCAGCAGTGAGGAAACAGGACCTAACTATGGCTACACCTTC. Protein: CASSEETGPNYGYTF.

The CDR3 DNA reads TGCGCCAGCAAAGTAGCGGGGGGAGCTGGTGAGCAGTTCTTC. This codes for CASKVAGGAGEQFF. The chain couples TRBV10-2 to TRBJ2-1, with TRBD2 identical over 10 bases. Germline V gives CDR1 WSHSY, CDR2 SAAADI. V shed 7 bases and J 9 bases; nucleotides not matched to a gene: 9. This CDR3 comprises 14 residues.

The J gene is TRBJ1-2, the V gene TRBV10-2; tentative D call: TRBD1 (6 bases). CDR1 and CDR2 from the germline V gene are WSHSY and SAAADI. V shed 2 bases and J shed 7 bases, with 20 bases lying between them. The length of the CDR3 is 16 residues. CDR3 region: CASSEAGEGGSTGYTF. The CDR3 nucleotides are TGCGCCAGCAGTGAGGCCGGGGAGGGGGGATCTACTGGCTACACCTTC.

This clone was seen more than once but under ten times. The CDR3 region has the DNA TGTGCCAGCAGCCCAGGCGGAGGCTACGAGCAGTACTTC. Protein product: CASSPGGGYEQYF. This rearrangement joins TRBV9 to TRBJ2-7; D may be TRBD2 (5 bases). CDR1 SGDLS and CDR2 YYNGEE come from the germline V gene. The CDR3 contains 13 residues. The V end was cut by 4 bases, the J end by 3 bases, with 11 bases between.

This chain joins TRBV29-1 and TRBJ1-5, with no clear D. V lost 4 bases to trimming and J lost 10 bases, with 20 bases between them. In germline, CDR1 is SQVTM, CDR2 ANQGSEA. This CDR3 has 14 residues. The CDR3 is CSVALDGPSGPQHF. In DNA form, the CDR3 reads TGCAGCGTTGCCCTGGACGGGCCGAGTGGACCCCAGCATTTT.